The clone carrying this T cell receptor (beta chain) is a singleton in its sample. This sample was taken from a study of T cells after yellow fever vaccination. In TCRdb, the 5' RACE reads were re-called with MiXCR into one record per CDR3 protein. In the table there are 150,000 to 200,000 distinct CDR3 sequences, around 10% of which are singletons. This CDR3 contains 14 residues. Germline V lookup: CDR1 SGHTA, CDR2 FQGNSA. V gave up 5 bases and J gave up 4 bases; unmatched junction bases: 5. The chain has TRBV7-2 and TRBJ1-5; 7 positions agree with TRBD1. The TCR comes from a man aged 18 to 29 who received the YFV17D yellow fever vaccine. The sequences come from CD8+ T cells sorted from PBMCs, collected 15 days after the yellow fever booster vaccination. The CDR3 here is CASSDRGQNQPQHF. Written as DNA, the CDR3 is TGTGCCAGCAGCGACCGGGGACAGAATCAGCCCCAGCATTTT.